The rows below give T cell receptor beta chains drawn from one sample of a study of Graves' ophthalmopathy and Graves' hyperthyroidism. TCRdb redid the calling of the multiplex PCR reads with MiXCR, one entry per CDR3 protein. The data show hundreds of thousands of distinct CDR3 sequences, 40% seen once. Sequences were obtained from peripheral blood. These receptors came from an adult man with Graves' ophthalmopathy. The CDR3 runs from the conserved cysteine through the conserved F or W. D genes are given only for firm matches. Size tells how often a clone was seen (once, few, many) or the class of an expanded clone, and some rows leave it out.

j_call: TRBJ1-2; d_call: TRBD1; v_call: TRBV11-1; clone_size: once; cdr3_nt: TGTGCCAGCAGCGTTGATGAGGGCAGGGGGCATGGATTAGGCTACACCTTC; cdr3_aa: CASSVDEGRGHGLGYTF
j_call: TRBJ1-1; d_call: TRBD1; v_call: TRBV2; clone_size: many; cdr3_nt: TGTGCCAGCAGCGCGACAGGGGAATACACTGAAGCTTTCTTT; cdr3_aa: CASSATGEYTEAFF
j_call: TRBJ1-2; d_call: -; v_call: TRBV29-1; clone_size: many; cdr3_nt: TGCAGCGTTGAAGGTCCCGGCAAGGGCTATGGCTACACCTTC; cdr3_aa: CSVEGPGKGYGYTF
j_call: TRBJ2-7; d_call: TRBD1; v_call: TRBV2; clone_size: few; cdr3_nt: TGTGCCAGCAGTCCACCAGCCGGGACAGGGAACTACGAGCAGTACTTC; cdr3_aa: CASSPPAGTGNYEQYF
j_call: TRBJ1-1; d_call: -; v_call: TRBV7-2; clone_size: many; cdr3_nt: TGTGCCAGCAGCCTCACAGGCCTGATGAACACTGAAGCTTTCTTT; cdr3_aa: CASSLTGLMNTEAFF
j_call: TRBJ1-1; d_call: -; v_call: TRBV20-1; clone_size: few; cdr3_nt: TGCAGTGCTAGATGGGTCAACACTGAAGCTTTCTTT; cdr3_aa: CSARWVNTEAFF
j_call: TRBJ2-2; d_call: TRBD1; v_call: TRBV19; clone_size: many; cdr3_nt: TGTGCCAGTAGCGGGACAGGACCCACCGGGGAGCTGTTTTTT; cdr3_aa: CASSGTGPTGELFF
j_call: TRBJ1-1; d_call: TRBD1; v_call: TRBV25-1; clone_size: -; cdr3_nt: TGTGCCAGCAGTTACCTATCCGGGACAGGGTACGGCACTGAAGCTTTCTTT; cdr3_aa: CASSYLSGTGYGTEAFF
j_call: TRBJ2-7; d_call: -; v_call: TRBV12-3/TRBV12-4; clone_size: -; cdr3_nt: TGTGCCAGCAGGAGGGGGGCGATGTCCTACGAGCAGTACTTC; cdr3_aa: CASRRGAMSYEQYF
j_call: TRBJ1-5; d_call: -; v_call: TRBV24-1; clone_size: -; cdr3_nt: TGTGCCAGCTCACCACTATGGGATCAGCCCCAGCATTTT; cdr3_aa: CASSPLWDQPQHF
j_call: TRBJ1-5; d_call: TRBD1; v_call: TRBV2; clone_size: many; cdr3_nt: TGTGCCAGCAGTGAAACAGGGGTAAATCAGCCCCAGCATTTT; cdr3_aa: CASSETGVNQPQHF
j_call: TRBJ2-6; d_call: -; v_call: TRBV29-1; clone_size: -; cdr3_nt: TGCAGCGTTGAAGAAGGAACGGTGGGGGGACCCTACTCTGGGGCCAACGTCCTGACTTTC; cdr3_aa: CSVEEGTVGGPYSGANVLTF
j_call: TRBJ2-3; d_call: -; v_call: TRBV12-3/TRBV12-4; clone_size: -; cdr3_nt: TGTGCCAGCAGTTCTCGCCGCGGGGATACGCAGTATTTT; cdr3_aa: CASSSRRGDTQYF
j_call: TRBJ2-6; d_call: -; v_call: TRBV9; clone_size: few; cdr3_nt: TGTGCCAGCAGCTTGGGTTCAGGGGGGGCCAACGTCCTGACTTTC; cdr3_aa: CASSLGSGGANVLTF
j_call: TRBJ1-1; d_call: -; v_call: TRBV7-9; clone_size: -; cdr3_nt: TGTGCCAGCAGCTGGGGGGAGAGCACTGAAGCTTTCTTT; cdr3_aa: CASSWGESTEAFF
j_call: TRBJ2-2; d_call: -; v_call: TRBV7-3; clone_size: -; cdr3_nt: TGCGCCAGCAGCCCCATGGTGGTTCCCGGGGAGCTGTTTTTT; cdr3_aa: CASSPMVVPGELFF
j_call: TRBJ2-6; d_call: -; v_call: TRBV29-1; clone_size: -; cdr3_nt: TGCAGCGTTTTGGCCACTGAAGCTTTC; cdr3_aa: CSVLATEAF
j_call: TRBJ2-7; d_call: TRBD1; v_call: TRBV20-1; clone_size: -; cdr3_nt: TGCAGTGCTAGAGATCCGACAGGGGCCTACGAGCAGTACTTC; cdr3_aa: CSARDPTGAYEQYF